Following are 17 T cell receptor beta chains from one sample sequenced in a study of T cell responses to AZD1222 COVID-19 vaccine. This table comes from immunoSEQ multiplex PCR, and its TCRdb copy is limited to in-frame clones, with some not included. This sample yields about 140,000 clones, of which roughly 91% are seen a single time; approximately 9% belongs to the top ten. This specimen consisted of peripheral blood, obtained on day 0 of AZD1222 vaccination. These receptors originate from an adult in good health.

V is TRBV7-8 and J is TRBJ1-3, with TRBD1 matching 10 bases. Germline CDR1 is SGHVS and CDR2 is FQNEAQ. CDR3 length: 15 residues. Unmatched junction bases numbered 4, after V lost 5 bases and J lost 3 bases. The DNA for the CDR3 is TGTGCCAGCAGCCCCGACAGGGGGCTTGGAAACACCATATATTTT. Amino acid sequence: CASSPDRGLGNTIYF. The full variable domain, with the rest looked up from reference TRBV7-8 and TRBJ1-3, is GAGVSQSPRYKVAKRGQDVALRCDPISGHVSLFWYQQALGQGPEFLTYFQNEAQLDKSGLPSDRFFAERPEGSVSTLKIQRTQQEDSAVYLCASSPDRGLGNTIYFGEGSWLTVV.

This chain joins TRBV7-2 and TRBJ1-2, with a weak D call TRBD1 (5 bases). Trimming cost V 5 bases and J 5 bases, with 15 bases left between them. Per germline, CDR1 SGHTA and CDR2 FQGNSA. This CDR3 spans 14 amino acids. Here the CDR3 DNA reads TGTGCCAGCAGCCCCGCAAGCAGGGAGTATGGCTACACCTTC. It codes for CASSPASREYGYTF.

The chain recombines TRBV19 with TRBJ2-3; 9 positions match TRBD2. Looked up from germline, CDR1 is LNHDA and CDR2 is SQIVND (reference sequence). Trimming took 2 bases from V and 2 from J; bases not matched to a gene: 2. This CDR3 contains 15 residues. For the CDR3, the DNA is TGTGCCAGTAGTATACTAGCGGGGCCCACAGATACGCAGTATTTT. It is translated as CASSILAGPTDTQYF.

The DNA of the CDR3 is TGTGCCAGCAGTTATAACCCGTTGAACACTGAAGCTTTCTTT. Amino acids: CASSYNPLNTEAFF. The J gene is TRBJ1-1, the V gene TRBV6-5, with D uncertain. Germline V gene sequence: CDR1 MNHEY, CDR2 SVGAGI. The V and J ends lost 3 bases and 0 bases respectively, with 8 bases between them. This CDR3 is 14 amino acids long.

The rearrangement joins TRBV9 to TRBJ1-6; 7 bases match TRBD1. Germline loops: CDR1 SGDLS, CDR2 YYNGEE. With V trimmed by 2 bases and J by 0 bases, 5 bases remained unmatched. The CDR3 covers 17 residues. The CDR3 spells CASSVMGDSSYNSPLHF. The CDR3 DNA follows: TGTGCCAGCAGCGTGATGGGGGACAGCTCCTATAATTCACCCCTCCACTTT. The full variable domain, its missing parts supplied by reference TRBV9 and TRBJ1-6, is DSGVTQTPKHLITATGQRVTLRCSPRSGDLSVYWYQQSLDQGLQFLIQYYNGEERAKGNILERFSAQQFPDLHSELNLSSLELGDSALYFCASSVMGDSSYNSPLHFGNGTRLTVT.

The V call is TRBV15, the J call TRBJ2-1; TRBD2 agrees at 8 bases. After removal of 5 bases from V and 5 bases from J, the junction contained 8 bases not matched to a gene. Germline CDR1 is LNHNV and CDR2 is YYDKDF (reference sequence). The CDR3 has 15 residues. The CDR3 here is CATSPAGGGNNEQFF. CDR3 coding DNA: TGTGCCACCAGCCCAGCGGGCGGGGGGAACAATGAGCAGTTCTTC.

The chain combines TRBV27 with TRBJ2-3, with 12 nucleotides matching TRBD2. Germline lookup yields CDR1 MNHEY and CDR2 SMNVEV (reference sequence). With V trimmed by 5 bases and J by 4 bases, 4 bases remained unmatched. This CDR3 has 15 amino acids. CDR3 loop: CASSTLAGGSDTQYF. Written as DNA, the CDR3 is TGTGCCAGCAGTACCCTAGCGGGGGGGTCAGATACGCAGTATTTT.

The chain joins TRBV4-1 to TRBJ2-6, with a weak D call TRBD2 (5 bases). With 5 bases removed from V and 0 bases from J, the gap between germline ends came to 11 bases. The CDR3 is 16 residues long. Per germline, CDR1 MGHRA and CDR2 YSYEKL. As DNA, the CDR3 is TGCGCCAGCAGCTCCCGACGGGACTCTGGGGCCAACGTCCTGACTTTC. It is translated as CASSSRRDSGANVLTF.

The chain recombines TRBV7-3 with TRBJ2-2; possibly TRBD1 for D (6 bases). Germline assignment: CDR1 SGHTA and CDR2 FQGTGA. This CDR3 has 16 amino acids. V was cut by 2 bases and J by 0 bases, with 10 bases left in between. CDR3 sequence: CASSLYPGANTGELFF. CDR3 in DNA: TGTGCCAGCAGCTTATACCCAGGGGCGAACACCGGGGAGCTGTTTTTT.

J is TRBJ2-3 and V is TRBV9, with no clear D. The germline V gene encodes CDR1 SGDLS and CDR2 YYNGEE. The CDR3 spans 14 residues. Trimming removed 1 base from V and 2 bases from J, with 8 bases in between. CDR3 DNA sequence: TGTGCCAGCAGCGTACTGTCCGACACAGATACGCAGTATTTT. This translates into CASSVLSDTDTQYF. Combining the CDR3 with reference TRBV9 and TRBJ2-3 gives the whole variable domain DSGVTQTPKHLITATGQRVTLRCSPRSGDLSVYWYQQSLDQGLQFLIQYYNGEERAKGNILERFSAQQFPDLHSELNLSSLELGDSALYFCASSVLSDTDTQYFGPGTRLTVL.

This chain links TRBV11-1 with TRBJ2-3; 10 positions match TRBD2. V shed 3 bases and J 2 bases; nucleotides not matched to a gene: 2. Germline assignment: CDR1 SGHAT and CDR2 FQDESV (reference sequence). The CDR3 has 15 residues. CDR3 sequence reads: CASSLTSGHTDTQYF. The DNA for the CDR3 is TGTGCCAGCAGCTTGACTAGCGGGCACACAGATACGCAGTATTTT.

The chain couples TRBV7-9 to TRBJ1-6; TRBD1 matches 8 bases. The CDR3 length is 15 residues. V lost 5 bases and J lost 7; bases outside the gene matches: 7. The germline gives CDR1 SEHNR, CDR2 FQNEAQ (reference sequence). Here the CDR3 DNA reads TGTGCCAGCAGCCTAGGACAGGGATACAATTCACCCCTCCACTTT. It translates to CASSLGQGYNSPLHF.

The chain uses TRBV7-2 and TRBJ2-5, with no clear D. This CDR3 spans 14 amino acids. The germline CDR1 and CDR2 sequences are SGHTA and FQGNSA. Trimming cost V 1 base and J 3 bases, with 9 bases left between them. CDR3: CASSLVLPEETQYF. DNA of the CDR3: TGTGCCAGCAGCTTAGTACTCCCAGAAGAGACCCAGTACTTC.

CDR3 amino acids: CASSYRPNEQFF. CDR3 DNA sequence: TGTGCCAGCAGCTACCGACCGAATGAGCAGTTCTTC. The chain links TRBV9 to TRBJ2-1; D gene ambiguous. This CDR3 spans 12 amino acids. Trimming took 4 bases from V and 7 from J, leaving 9 bases between them. CDR1 is SGDLS and CDR2 is YYNGEE in the germline V gene.

This clone was recorded once. The chain recombines TRBV15 with TRBJ1-1; no firm D call. V was pared by 0 bases and J by 6 bases, with 8 bases between. Germline CDR1 and CDR2: LNHNV and YYDKDF (reference sequence). The CDR3 length is 13 residues. The CDR3 region is CATSRDLRSEAFF. CDR3 DNA sequence: TGTGCCACCAGCAGAGATTTGCGTTCTGAAGCTTTCTTT.

This clone was detected a few times. The chain couples TRBV6-5 to TRBJ1-1; the D is unclear. From germline, CDR1 is MNHEY and CDR2 SVGAGI. The CDR3 is 13 residues long. V was clipped by 6 bases and J by 1 base, with 9 bases between them. CDR3 loop: CASSTQQNTEAFF. The CDR3, as DNA: TGTGCCAGCAGCACACAGCAGAACACTGAAGCTTTCTTT.

The chain is built from TRBV4-2 and TRBJ2-7; 9 bases agree with TRBD1. CDR1 is LGHNA and CDR2 is YNFKEQ in the germline V gene. With V trimmed by 0 bases and J by 2 bases, 8 bases remained unmatched. The CDR3 is made up of 17 amino acids. The CDR3 nucleotides read TGTGCCAGCAGCCAAGATCTGGCGGGACAGGGTGCCTACGAGCAGTACTTC. It codes for CASSQDLAGQGAYEQYF.